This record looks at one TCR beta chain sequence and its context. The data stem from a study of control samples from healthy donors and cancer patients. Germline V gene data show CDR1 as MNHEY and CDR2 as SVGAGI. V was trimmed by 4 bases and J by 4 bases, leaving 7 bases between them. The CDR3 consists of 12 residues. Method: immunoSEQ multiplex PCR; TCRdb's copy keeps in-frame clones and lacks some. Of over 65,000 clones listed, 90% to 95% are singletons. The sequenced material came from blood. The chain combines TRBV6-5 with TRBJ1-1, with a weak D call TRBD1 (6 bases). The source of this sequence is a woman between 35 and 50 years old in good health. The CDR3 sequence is CASSSRGTEAFF. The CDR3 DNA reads TGTGCCAGCAGTTCCAGGGGCACTGAAGCTTTCTTT.